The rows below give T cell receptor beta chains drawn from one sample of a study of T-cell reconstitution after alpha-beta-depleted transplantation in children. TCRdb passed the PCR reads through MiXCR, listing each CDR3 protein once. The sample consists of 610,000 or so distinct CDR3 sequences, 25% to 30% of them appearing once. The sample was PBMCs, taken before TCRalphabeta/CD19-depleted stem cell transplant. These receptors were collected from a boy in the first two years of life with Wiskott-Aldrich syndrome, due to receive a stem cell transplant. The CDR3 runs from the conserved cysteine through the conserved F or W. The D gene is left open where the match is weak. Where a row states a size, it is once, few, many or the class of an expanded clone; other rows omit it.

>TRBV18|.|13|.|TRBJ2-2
TGTGCCAGCTCACCCTACCGGGCCGGGGAGCTGTTTTTT
CASSPYRAGELFF
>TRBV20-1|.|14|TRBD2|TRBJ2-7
TGCAGTGCTAGTTCCGGGACTAGCTCCTACGAGCAGTACTTC
CSASSGTSSYEQYF
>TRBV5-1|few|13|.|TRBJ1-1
TGCGCCAGCAGCTTCGGCGGGGCGTCTGAAGCTTTCTTT
CASSFGGASEAFF
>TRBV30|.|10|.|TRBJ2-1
TGTGCCTGGAGCATAAATGAGCAGTTCTTC
CAWSINEQFF
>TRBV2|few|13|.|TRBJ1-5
TGTGCCAGTCAGAGGGGTGGTCAACAGCCCCAGCATTTT
CASQRGGQQPQHF
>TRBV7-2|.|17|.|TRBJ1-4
TGTGCCAGCAGCCGACCACGGCGGGACACCCTGGGGGAAAAACTGTTTTTT
CASSRPRRDTLGEKLFF
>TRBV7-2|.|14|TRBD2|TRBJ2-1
TGTGCCAGCAGCTTAGTCCGGACTAGTCTGGAGCAGTTCTTC
CASSLVRTSLEQFF
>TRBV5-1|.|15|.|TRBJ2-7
TGCGCCAGCAGCCCGTCCCCGGGACACACCTACGAGCAGTACTTC
CASSPSPGHTYEQYF
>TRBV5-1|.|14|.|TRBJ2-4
TGCGCCAGCAGCTTGTACATAGCCAAAAACATTCAGTACTTC
CASSLYIAKNIQYF
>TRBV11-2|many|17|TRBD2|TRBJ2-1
TGTGCCAGCAGCTGGGGGACTAGCGGGAGGGCCTACAATGAGCAGTTCTTC
CASSWGTSGRAYNEQFF
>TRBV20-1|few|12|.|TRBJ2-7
TGCAGTGCGTCGCGGCCCACCTACGAGCAGTACTTC
CSASRPTYEQYF
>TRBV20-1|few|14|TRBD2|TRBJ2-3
TGCAGTGCTCTAACTAGCGGGTACACAGATACGCAGTATTTT
CSALTSGYTDTQYF
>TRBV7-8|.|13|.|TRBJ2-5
TGTGCCAGCAGCCCCGACGGTCTTATGACCCAGTACTTC
CASSPDGLMTQYF
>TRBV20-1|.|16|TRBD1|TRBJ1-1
TGCAGTGCTTCCGGGACAGGGGGCCTATCGAAGACTGAAGCTTTCTTT
CSASGTGGLSKTEAFF
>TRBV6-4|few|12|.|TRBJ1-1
TGTGCCAGCATCTTGAGGAACACTGAAGCTTTCTTT
CASILRNTEAFF
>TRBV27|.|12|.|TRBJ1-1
TGCGCCAGCGGACACCTGAACACTGAAGCTTTCTTT
CASGHLNTEAFF
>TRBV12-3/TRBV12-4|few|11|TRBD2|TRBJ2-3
TGTGCCAGCACCGGGGGGGATACGCAGTATTTT
CASTGGDTQYF
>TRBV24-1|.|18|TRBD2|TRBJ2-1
TGTGCCACCAGTGAATCCCCCGGGACTAGCGGGTCCTACAATGAGCAGTTCTTC
CATSESPGTSGSYNEQFF
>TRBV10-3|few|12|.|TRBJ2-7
TGTGCCATCTCCCCAGCGGGCTACGAGCAGTACTTC
CAISPAGYEQYF
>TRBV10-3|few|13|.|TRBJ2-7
TGTGCCATCAGTGACCTCAGGTCCTACGAGCAGTACTTC
CAISDLRSYEQYF
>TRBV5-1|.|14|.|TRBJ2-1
TGCGCCAGCAGCTCCGGGGTCACCTACAATGAGCAGTTCTTC
CASSSGVTYNEQFF
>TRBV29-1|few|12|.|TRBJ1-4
TGCAGCGTTCGAAGGGGTAATGAAAAACTGTTTTTT
CSVRRGNEKLFF
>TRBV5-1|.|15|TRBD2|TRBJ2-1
TGCGCCAGCAGCTTAGCGGGAGTTCAGTACAATGAGCAGTTCTTC
CASSLAGVQYNEQFF
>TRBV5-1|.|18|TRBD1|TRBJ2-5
TGCGCCAGCAGATCAAATCCGGACAGACGGACAGGGGTGGAGACCCAGTACTTC
CASRSNPDRRTGVETQYF
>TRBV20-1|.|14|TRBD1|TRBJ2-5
TGCAGTGTAGAGCAGGGGGCGCACCAAGAGACCCAGTACTTC
CSVEQGAHQETQYF
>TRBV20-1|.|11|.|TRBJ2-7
TGCAGTGCTAGCCCGGGTTCCGAGCAGTACTTC
CSASPGSEQYF
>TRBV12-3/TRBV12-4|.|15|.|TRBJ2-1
TGTGCCAGCAGGAAAACCCCTGGGGGGTTTTGGGAGCAGTTCTTC
CASRKTPGGFWEQFF
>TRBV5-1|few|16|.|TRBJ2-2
TGCGCCAGCAGCCAGACTAGTCACCCGTACACCGGGGAGCTGTTTTTT
CASSQTSHPYTGELFF
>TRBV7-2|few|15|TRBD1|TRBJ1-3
TGTGCCAGCAGCACCCGGACAGGGAAAGGAAACACCATATATTTT
CASSTRTGKGNTIYF
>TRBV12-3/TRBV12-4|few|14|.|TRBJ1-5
TGTGCCAGCAGTCCCCCAGGGCGTAATCAGCCCCAGCATTTT
CASSPPGRNQPQHF
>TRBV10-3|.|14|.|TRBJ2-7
TGTGCCATCCGGGCTGAGGTAGCATCCTACGAGCAGTACTTC
CAIRAEVASYEQYF
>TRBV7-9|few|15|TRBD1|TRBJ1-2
TGTGCCAGCAGCACCCGGGACAGGGGGCTGAATGGCTACACCTTC
CASSTRDRGLNGYTF
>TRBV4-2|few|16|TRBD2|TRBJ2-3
TGTGCCAGCAGCCAAGATAGGGGACTAGTTCTGGGTACGCAGTATTTT
CASSQDRGLVLGTQYF
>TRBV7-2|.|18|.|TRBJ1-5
TGTGCCAGCAGCTTTGGGCGGGGGCAGACCGGTAGCAATCAGCCCCAGCATTTT
CASSFGRGQTGSNQPQHF
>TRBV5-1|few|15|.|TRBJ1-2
TGCGCCAGCAGCGTCGGCCTCCAAAAAAGAAATGGCTACACCTTC
CASSVGLQKRNGYTF
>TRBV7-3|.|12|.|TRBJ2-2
TGTGCCAGCAGCTTAACAGGGATGGAGCTGTTTTTT
CASSLTGMELFF
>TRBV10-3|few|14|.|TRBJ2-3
TGTGCCATCAGTATAGTTGGGACCACAGATACGCAGTATTTT
CAISIVGTTDTQYF
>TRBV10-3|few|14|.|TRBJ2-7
TGTGCCATCAGTGATTTCAGGGGGGCCTACGAGCAGTACTTC
CAISDFRGAYEQYF
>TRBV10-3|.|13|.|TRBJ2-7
TGTGCCATTAGGCAGGGGGGCAGCTACGAGCAGTACTTC
CAIRQGGSYEQYF
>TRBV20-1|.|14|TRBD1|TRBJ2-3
TGCAGTGCTCCCCGGGACAGGCCCACAGATACGCAGTATTTT
CSAPRDRPTDTQYF
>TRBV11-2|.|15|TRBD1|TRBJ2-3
TGTGCCAGCAGCTTCAGGGGGAACGTGCAAGATACGCAGTATTTT
CASSFRGNVQDTQYF
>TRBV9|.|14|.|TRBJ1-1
TGTGCCAGCAGCGTAGGACAGAAGGGCACTGAAGCTTTCTTT
CASSVGQKGTEAFF
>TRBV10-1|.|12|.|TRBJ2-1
TGCGCCAGCAGTGAGGTGGCGGGACCACAGTTCTTC
CASSEVAGPQFF
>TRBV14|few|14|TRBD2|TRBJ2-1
TGTGCCAGCAGCCGGGACTACTCCCGCAATGAGCAGTTCTTC
CASSRDYSRNEQFF
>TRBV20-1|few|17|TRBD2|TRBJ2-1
TGCAGTGCCAAAGAACCGGGACTAGCGGGAGTCCGCAATGAGCAGTTCTTC
CSAKEPGLAGVRNEQFF
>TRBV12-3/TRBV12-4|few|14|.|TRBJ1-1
TGTGCCAGCAGTTTAGACAGGCGGAACACTGAAGCTTTCTTT
CASSLDRRNTEAFF
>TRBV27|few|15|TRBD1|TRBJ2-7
TGTGCCAGCAGTTTAAGCTGGACAGGGCAGTACGAGCAGTACTTC
CASSLSWTGQYEQYF
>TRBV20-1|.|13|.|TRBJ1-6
TGCAGTGCTAGTGCTAACTCCTATTCACCCCTCCACTTT
CSASANSYSPLHF
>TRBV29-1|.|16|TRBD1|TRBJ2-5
TGCAGCGTTGAAGGGGGGCAGGGGGTGAATCAAGAGACCCAGTACTTC
CSVEGGQGVNQETQYF
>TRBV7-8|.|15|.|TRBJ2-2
TGTGCCAGCAGCTTTGAGGGTGCGAACACCGGGGAGCTGTTTTTT
CASSFEGANTGELFF
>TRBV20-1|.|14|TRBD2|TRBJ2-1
TGCAGTGCTCGTAGGACTAGCGGGAGAACTGAGCAGTTCTTC
CSARRTSGRTEQFF
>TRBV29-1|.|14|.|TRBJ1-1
TGCAGCGTTGGACGTGCGGGGGCGGGAACTGAAGCTTTCTTT
CSVGRAGAGTEAFF
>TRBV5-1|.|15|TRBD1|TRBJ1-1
TGCGCCAGCAGCCAACAAGGACAGGAGAACACTGAAGCTTTCTTT
CASSQQGQENTEAFF
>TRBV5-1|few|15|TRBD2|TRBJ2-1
TGCGCCAGCAGCTTTCTGCCTAGCGGATACAATGAGCAGTTCTTC
CASSFLPSGYNEQFF
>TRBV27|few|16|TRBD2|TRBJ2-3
TGTGCCAGCAGTTCCACACTAGCGTCTAGCACAGATACGCAGTATTTT
CASSSTLASSTDTQYF